What follows is one TCR beta chain and its context. The antigen is not known. These data are taken from a study of CD8 T cells in ankylosing spondylitis. From germline, CDR1 is SEHNR and CDR2 FQNEAQ (reference sequence). Trimming stripped 1 base from V and 9 bases from J, with 13 bases between. The CDR3 spans 14 residues. Findings and limits, study-wide: Several highly homologous variants formed a TCR beta motif that appeared characteristic of ankylosing spondylitis blood. Several of the motif variants were reported before in synovial fluid and blood from reactive arthritis.

TCRdb re-derived calls from the 5' RACE reads in MiXCR, one entry per CDR3 protein. The sample lists hundreds of thousands of distinct CDR3 sequences, approximately 12% occurring once. Sequenced sample: blood, either unsorted or a sorted T cell fraction (not recorded which). This chain uses TRBV7-9 with TRBJ2-1; tentative D call: TRBD1 (5 bases). This receptor was identified in a male donor with ankylosing spondylitis. The CDR3 protein is CASSLVAGSGEQFF. CDR3 nucleotide sequence: TGTGCCAGCAGCTTAGTCGCAGGGTCGGGTGAGCAGTTCTTC.